This entry concerns a single T cell receptor (beta chain). Profiling relied on immunoSEQ multiplex PCR, and the TCRdb table lists in-frame clones only, not all of them. Of approximately 46,000 clones listed, roughly 87% are singletons. The sample originates from a study of memory CD8 T cells in hepatitis C reinfection. On the study more broadly: A positive HCV RNA test after two negatives ≥60 days apart defined reinfection. Late or post reinfection samples were taken 12 to 24 weeks after detection.

The time point here: late/post reinfection, 12 to 24 weeks after detection. Sorted cells were sequenced directly ex vivo without any in vitro expansion. Donors came from people who inject drugs enrolled in HEPCO, Canada. The V gene lost 5 bases and the J gene lost 0 bases, with 4 bases spanning the gap. Germline lookup yields CDR1 MNHEY and CDR2 SVGAGI. The CDR3 spans 13 residues. The chain uses TRBV6-5 and TRBJ2-2; unclear D gene. This TCR came from a man aged 18-30 years with hepatitis C virus infection. Sequences were obtained from naive CD8+ T cells sorted from blood. The CDR3 is CASSNTNTGELFF. Here the CDR3 DNA reads TGTGCCAGCAGTAACACGAACACCGGGGAGCTGTTTTTT.